This entry lists 12 T cell receptor beta chains sequenced from one sample in a study of early T cells in non-severe SARS-CoV-2 infection. MiXCR was run by TCRdb on the 5' RACE reads, yielding one entry per CDR3 protein. The data contain some 50,000 distinct CDR3 sequences, approximately 9.7% of them singletons. The source material was whole blood. All receptors derive from an adult who was a healthcare worker with PCR-confirmed SARS-CoV-2 infection or an uninfected control (not recorded which).

This clonotype was recorded many times. The chain links TRBV10-3 to TRBJ2-5; no firm D call. Trimming took 9 bases from V and 3 from J, leaving 8 bases between them. Germline V gives CDR1 ENHRY, CDR2 SYGVKD. The CDR3 consists of 11 residues. CDR3 DNA sequence: TGTGCCATATCGAGCGAAGAGACCCAGTACTTC. Translating gives CAISSEETQYF.

The chain couples TRBV11-2 to TRBJ2-2; D perhaps matches TRBD2 (6 bases). CDR1 SGHAT and CDR2 FQNNGV come from the germline V gene. Trimming stripped 5 bases from V and 4 bases from J, with 11 bases between. The CDR3 is 14 amino acids. CDR3 coding DNA: TGTGCCAGCAGCCGGGGGTTGATCACCGGGGAGCTGTTTTTT. This encodes CASSRGLITGELFF.

This clonotype came up a few times. This sequence joins TRBV12-3 or TRBV12-4 and TRBJ2-3, with 11 positions matching TRBD2. V lost 6 bases, J lost 0 bases, and 5 bases stayed unmatched. This CDR3 spans 16 amino acids. The CDR3 sequence is CASSRGLAGSTDTQYF. Written as DNA, the CDR3 is TGTGCCAGCAGCCGAGGACTAGCGGGTAGCACAGATACGCAGTATTTT.

The chain uses TRBV5-6 and TRBJ2-5; 7 nucleotides agree with TRBD1. CDR3 size: 13 residues. Trimming at V came to 7 bases and at J to 2 bases, leaving 5 bases not matched to a gene. Germline CDR1 and CDR2: SGHDT and YYEEEE. The DNA of the CDR3 is TGTGCCAGCGGTCAGGGACAGCAAGAGACCCAGTACTTC. Its protein is CASGQGQQETQYF. Based on the CDR3 plus reference TRBV5-6 and TRBJ2-5, the full variable domain is DAGVTQSPTHLIKTRGQQVTLRCSPKSGHDTVSWYQQALGQGPQFIFQYYEEEERQRGNFPDRFSGHQFPNYSSELNVNALLLGDSALYLCASGQGQQETQYFGPGTRLLVL.

This clonotype was observed many times. The chain recombines TRBV20-1 with TRBJ2-1, with TRBD2 as a possible D gene (5 bases). The germline V gene encodes CDR1 DFQATT and CDR2 SNEGSKA (reference sequence). The CDR3 spans 18 residues. The V and J ends lost 0 bases and 0 bases respectively, with 18 bases between them. CDR3 loop: CSARDSPTSGSSYNEQFF. The DNA of the CDR3 is TGCAGTGCTAGAGATTCGCCGACAAGCGGTAGCTCCTACAATGAGCAGTTCTTC.

This clonotype has ten or more counts. The chain combines TRBV18 with TRBJ1-1; possible D gene TRBD1, 5 bases. CDR3 size: 14 residues. The germline CDR1 and CDR2 sequences are KGHSH and LQKENI. Trimming stripped 2 bases from V and 2 bases from J, with 9 bases between. CDR3 in amino acids: CASSPGTINTEAFF. In DNA, the CDR3 is TGTGCCAGCTCACCAGGGACTATTAACACTGAAGCTTTCTTT.

The chain employs TRBV5-1 and TRBJ2-3; maybe TRBD1 (6 bases). CDR3 length: 15 amino acids. Trimming shortened V by 3 bases and J by 3 bases, and 14 bases separated the two germline ends. CDR1 is SGHRS and CDR2 is YFSETQ in the germline V gene. The CDR3, as DNA: TGCGCCAGCAGCTCGGTTGGGGGCCGGACAGATACGCAGTATTTT. Residues: CASSSVGGRTDTQYF.

This clonotype was detected ten times or more. The V and J genes are TRBV12-3 or TRBV12-4 and TRBJ2-7; D is uncertain. This CDR3 comprises 14 residues. The V end lost 1 base, the J end lost 0 bases, and 7 bases lay between the germline ends. The CDR3 loop is CASSLDSSSYEQYF. The CDR3 bases are TGTGCCAGCAGTTTAGACAGTAGCTCCTACGAGCAGTACTTC.

The table lists this clonotype with a few counts. The chain employs TRBV10-2 and TRBJ2-7; D tentatively fits TRBD1 or TRBD2 (5 bases each). V lost 3 bases to trimming and J lost 1 base, with 13 bases between them. The CDR3 contains 15 residues. CDR1 is WSHSY, CDR2 SAAADI, per germline. CDR3 nucleotides: TGCGCCAGCAGTGATACGGGGCTAGCTTCCTACGAGCAGTACTTC. This gives the protein CASSDTGLASYEQYF.

In its sample, this clonotype was seen a few times. The chain has TRBV30 and TRBJ1-3; D may be TRBD1 (6 bases). Germline values: CDR1 GTSNPN, CDR2 SVGIG (reference sequence). V dropped 8 bases and J dropped 3 bases, with 11 bases sitting between them. The CDR3 loop spans 12 amino acids. The CDR3 is CAQGRSGNTIYF. The CDR3 DNA is TGTGCCCAGGGGAGAAGTGGAAACACCATATATTTT. The whole variable domain, filled in from reference TRBV30 and TRBJ1-3, reads SQTIHQWPATLVQPVGSPLSLECTVEGTSNPNLYWYRQAAGRGLQLLFYSVGIGQISSEVPQNLSASRPQDRQFILSSKKLLLSDSGFYLCAQGRSGNTIYFGEGSWLTVV.

This clonotype was detected only a few times. V is TRBV10-3 and J is TRBJ2-7, with 12 bases lining up with TRBD2. The junction had 6 bases not matched to a gene; V was cut back by 10 bases and J by 5 bases. The CDR3 extends over 13 amino acids. Germline assignment: CDR1 ENHRY and CDR2 SYGVKD. CDR3 nucleotides: TGTGCCAGCGGGACTAGCGGGTTCCACGAGCAGTACTTC. Translation: CASGTSGFHEQYF.

This clonotype showed up just a few times. The CDR3 sequence is CASSLRLAGYNEQFF. The CDR3 DNA follows: TGTGCCAGCAGTTTAAGGCTAGCGGGCTACAATGAGCAGTTCTTC. The rearrangement uses TRBV12-3 or TRBV12-4 and TRBJ2-1, with 8 bases matching TRBD2. This CDR3 comprises 15 residues. V gave up 2 bases and J gave up 3 bases; unmatched junction bases: 3.